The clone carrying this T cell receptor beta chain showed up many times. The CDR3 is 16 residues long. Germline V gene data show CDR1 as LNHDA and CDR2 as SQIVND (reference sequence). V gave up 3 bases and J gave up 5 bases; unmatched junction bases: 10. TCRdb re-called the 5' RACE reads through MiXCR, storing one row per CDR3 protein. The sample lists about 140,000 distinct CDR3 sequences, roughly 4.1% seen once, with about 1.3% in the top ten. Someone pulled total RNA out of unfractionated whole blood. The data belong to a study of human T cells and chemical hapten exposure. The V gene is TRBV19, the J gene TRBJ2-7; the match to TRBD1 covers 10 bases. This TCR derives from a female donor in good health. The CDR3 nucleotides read TGTGCCAGTAGTATTTTGCCGGGACAGGGGTTTAACGAGCAGTACTTC. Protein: CASSILPGQGFNEQYF.